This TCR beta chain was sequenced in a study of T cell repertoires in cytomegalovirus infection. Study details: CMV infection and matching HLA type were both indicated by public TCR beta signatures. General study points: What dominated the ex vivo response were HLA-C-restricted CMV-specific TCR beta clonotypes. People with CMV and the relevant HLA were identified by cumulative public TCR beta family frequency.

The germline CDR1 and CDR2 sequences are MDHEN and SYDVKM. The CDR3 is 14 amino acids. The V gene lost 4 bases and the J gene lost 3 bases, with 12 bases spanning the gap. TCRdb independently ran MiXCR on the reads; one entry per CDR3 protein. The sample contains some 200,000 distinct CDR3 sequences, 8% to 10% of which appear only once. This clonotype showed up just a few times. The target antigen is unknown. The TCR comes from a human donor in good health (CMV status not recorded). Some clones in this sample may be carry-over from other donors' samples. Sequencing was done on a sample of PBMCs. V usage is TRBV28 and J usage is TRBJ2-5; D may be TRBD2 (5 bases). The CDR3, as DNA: TGTGCCAGCAGTTACCCGGACTCTGAAGAGACCCAGTACTTC. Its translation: CASSYPDSEETQYF.